A single sample is the source of the 15 T cell receptor beta chains below, sequenced in a study of cytomegalovirus exposure and HLA in healthy donors. A multiplex PCR was run with 60 Vbeta primers and 13 Jbeta primers. Sequencing used immunoSEQ multiplex PCR; TCRdb keeps in-frame clones, though not all of them. This table holds 75,000 to 100,000 clones, over 65% found once. The specimen was PBMCs. These receptors came from a male donor in good health and CMV-seronegative.

V usage is TRBV28 and J usage is TRBJ2-5; tentative D call: TRBD2 (6 bases). Germline lookup yields CDR1 MDHEN and CDR2 SYDVKM. This CDR3 region has 14 residues. The V and J ends lost 7 bases and 7 bases respectively, with 19 bases between them. CDR3: CASTGGLTVGTQYF. The CDR3 DNA reads TGTGCCAGCACCGGAGGGCTGACGGTGGGGACCCAGTACTTC.

CDR3: CASSPSLDGGLYGYTF. The CDR3 region has the DNA TGTGCCAGCTCACCGTCCCTCGATGGGGGCCTCTATGGCTACACCTTC. This chain uses TRBV18 with TRBJ1-2; D might be TRBD1 (6 bases). The V end was cut by 3 bases, the J end by 4 bases, with 18 bases between. Per the germline V gene, CDR1 is KGHSH and CDR2 is LQKENI. The CDR3 sequence is 16 residues long.

The chain has TRBV11-2 and TRBJ2-1, with TRBD2 matching 8 bases. The V segment lost 5 bases and the J segment 1 base; nucleotides outside the gene matches: 10. CDR1 and CDR2 (germline): SGHAT, FQNNGV. This CDR3 is 17 amino acids long. DNA of the CDR3: TGTGCCAGCAGCCGAGGGTCGGGGGGGAGTTCCTACAATGAGCAGTTCTTC. Its translation is CASSRGSGGSSYNEQFF.

V is TRBV5-1 and J is TRBJ2-2; 7 bases line up with TRBD2. Per germline, CDR1 SGHRS and CDR2 YFSETQ. The V and J ends lost 1 base and 5 bases, in that order; junction bases with no gene match: 8. This CDR3 is 16 amino acids long. CDR3 region: CASSLRVGGGTGELFF. CDR3 nucleotides: TGCGCCAGCAGCTTGCGCGTCGGGGGAGGGACCGGGGAGCTGTTTTTT.

The chain carries TRBV28 and TRBJ1-2; 7 bases map to TRBD1. V shed 1 base, J shed 7 bases, and the junction held 12 bases outside the gene matches. The CDR3 is made up of 16 amino acids. Per the germline V gene, CDR1 is MDHEN and CDR2 is SYDVKM. The CDR3 is CASSLSFGTVARGYTF. In nucleotides, the CDR3 is TGTGCCAGCAGTTTATCTTTCGGGACAGTGGCCCGTGGCTACACCTTC.

CDR3 nucleotide sequence: TGTGCCACCGGGGGGGGGAACTACGAGCAGTACTTC. It is translated as CATGGGNYEQYF. V and J are TRBV19 and TRBJ2-7; 8 nucleotides align to TRBD2. J gave up 3 bases and V 10 bases, and 5 bases lay outside the gene matches. There are 12 residues in the CDR3. Germline CDR1 LNHDA, CDR2 SQIVND (reference sequence).

This clone was seen a few times. The chain joins TRBV6-1 to TRBJ1-5, with 11 bases lining up with TRBD1. The trim removed 6 bases at V and 6 bases at J, leaving 4 bases unmatched. There are 14 residues in the CDR3. From germline, CDR1 is MNHNS and CDR2 SASEGT. CDR3 DNA: TGTGCCAGCAGCGGACAGGGGGCAGTTCAGCCCCAGCATTTT. Its protein is CASSGQGAVQPQHF.

CDR3 sequence reads: CASSQGLATYNEQFF. CDR3 nucleotide sequence: TGTGCCAGCAGCCAGGGACTAGCGACGTACAATGAGCAGTTCTTC. This chain uses TRBV19 with TRBJ2-1; 10 bases map to TRBD2. Germline CDR1 LNHDA, CDR2 SQIVND (reference sequence). V shed 9 bases, J shed 4 bases, and the junction held 9 bases outside the gene matches. There are 15 residues in the CDR3.

The chain combines TRBV9 with TRBJ2-5; TRBD1 matches 8 bases. The V gene's germline CDR1 is SGDLS and CDR2 YYNGEE. CDR3 length: 14 amino acids. Trimming cost V 3 bases and J 2 bases; bases outside gene matches: 3. This chain's CDR3 is CASSETGVQETQYF. The CDR3 region has the DNA TGTGCCAGCAGCGAGACAGGGGTACAAGAGACCCAGTACTTC.

The chain is built from TRBV30 and TRBJ2-2, with 9 bases lining up with TRBD2. CDR1 GTSNPN and CDR2 SVGIG come from the germline V gene (reference sequence). This CDR3 contains 16 residues. J was trimmed by 3 bases and V by 2 bases; bases with no gene match: 7. CDR3 loop: CAWSIILAGHTGELFF. The CDR3 bases are TGTGCCTGGAGTATAATCCTAGCGGGACACACCGGGGAGCTGTTTTTT.

The J gene is TRBJ2-7, the V gene TRBV7-9, with 11 bases that match TRBD1. Germline CDR1 is SEHNR and CDR2 is FQNEAQ (reference sequence). The CDR3 is made up of 16 amino acids. V shed 4 bases, J shed 2 bases, and the junction held 7 bases outside the gene matches. The DNA of the CDR3 is TGTGCCAGCAGCTCCCCGGGACAGGGGGTTCCCTACGAGCAGTACTTC. This sequence encodes CASSSPGQGVPYEQYF.

The chain has TRBV18 and TRBJ2-5; possibly TRBD2 for D (7 bases). In germline, CDR1 is KGHSH, CDR2 LQKENI. Trimming took off 3 bases at V and 5 bases at J, with 13 bases between the two ends. This CDR3 spans 14 amino acids. This CDR3 is CASSPPRGGETQYF. As DNA, the CDR3 is TGTGCCAGCTCACCTCCAAGGGGGGGCGAGACCCAGTACTTC. The full variable domain, completed using reference TRBV18 and TRBJ2-5, is NAGVMQNPRHLVRRRGQEARLRCSPMKGHSHVYWYRQLPEEGLKFMVYLQKENIIDESGMPKERFSAEFPKEGPSILRIQQVVRGDSAAYFCASSPPRGGETQYFGPGTRLLVL.

The J gene is TRBJ2-1, the V gene TRBV27; 9 bases are a match to TRBD1. The CDR3 is 16 residues long. Germline V lookup: CDR1 MNHEY, CDR2 SMNVEV (reference sequence). Unmatched junction bases numbered 3, after V lost 3 bases and J lost 0 bases. In DNA form, the CDR3 reads TGTGCCAGCAGTTTTCCGGGACAGGGCTCCTACAATGAGCAGTTCTTC. Amino acid sequence: CASSFPGQGSYNEQFF.

The chain combines TRBV5-8 with TRBJ1-1; D call uncertain. This CDR3 comprises 12 residues. The germline V and J ends were trimmed by 2 bases and 1 base, with 3 bases remaining between them. Germline-derived CDR1 and CDR2 are SGHTS and YDEGEE. CDR3 sequence (DNA): TGTGCCAGCAGCTTCAGGAACACTGAAGCTTTCTTT. The encoded protein is CASSFRNTEAFF.

The V gene is TRBV4-2, the J gene TRBJ1-4, with 7 bases aligning to TRBD1. Germline loops: CDR1 LGHNA, CDR2 YNFKEQ. This CDR3 is built from 15 residues. V trimming: 4 bases; J trimming: 8 bases; junction bases outside the gene matches: 10. In nucleotides, the CDR3 is TGTGCCAGCAGCCGCCGAGAGGGGGCAGGCGAAAAACTGTTTTTT. This sequence encodes CASSRREGAGEKLFF.